The text below deals with one TCR beta chain. Its recognized antigen is unknown. It has no much larger one-base neighbor in the sample; base qualities were not kept. Trimmed from V: 0 bases; trimmed from J: 5 bases; junction bases lacking a gene match: 11. From cysteine to phenylalanine, the CDR3 is 17 amino acids long. Only the CDR3 DNA stays, 51 bases, in frame from base 1. The germline V gene (reference sequence) provides CDR1 LNHNV and CDR2 YYDKDF. These data originate in a study of post-analysis software for immune sequencing data (dated by TCRdb to the mid-2010s). About the full investigation: Relapsing-remitting, secondary progressive and progressive-relapsing multiple sclerosis were recorded as disease courses, and subtype annotation was lacking for some patients. The multiple sclerosis patient repertoires were compared with under 13 previously published healthy control repertoires from donors aged roughly 6 to 27 years. A subset of samples was prepared in parallel using single-end sample barcoding, then pooled and co-amplified after Illumina adapter ligation. Overall study outcomes, separate from this receptor: Direct clustering with F measure revealed strong co-clustering of samples prepared in the same batch, which led to a batch-effect correction. The control group was slightly older than the multiple sclerosis patient group. Significantly lower normalized Chao1 diversity was found in multiple sclerosis patients than in controls, suggesting substantial peripheral T-cell clonal expansion. Four to six TRBV segments, including TRBV5-6, TRBV5-1 and TRBV20-1, were significantly more frequent in patients than controls.

Receptors were amplified or captured by PCR. Data came from an Illumina HiSeq 2500. To reduce PCR and sequencing biases, unique molecular identifiers were incorporated into the TCR beta cDNA libraries. Every 1 to 10 million input T cells yielded some 500,000 cDNA molecules, meaning each molecule approximated one T cell. The same protocol used for the earlier healthy control dataset was applied to prepare and sequence the patient libraries. Samples belonging to the same batch were prepared together, multiplexed and sequenced on a shared HiSeq lane. The authors processed their data as follows. Raw barcoded reads were processed with MIGEC, discarding single-read molecular identifier groups before consensus assembly and CDR3 extraction. Clonotype tables were post-analysed with VDJtools, normalizing diversity by down-sampling all datasets to the smallest sample size. To correct batch-related cross-sample contamination, repertoire overlap clustering matched CDR3 amino acid sequences but not nucleotide sequences. The raw public data were reprocessed by TCRdb itself: fastp quality trimming at Q25, MiXCR clonotype calling, in-frame beta chains only. Merged by CDR3 protein, the rows form single entries marked with the most common genes and DNA. Clone size and V and J calls follow TCRdb, not the original study. Here the sample has roughly 650,000 distinct CDR3 sequences; 55% to 60% occur a single time. The top ten clonotypes cover approximately 10% of the sample.

To demonstrate the VDJtools post-analysis software, the study profiled TCR beta repertoires from the peripheral blood of 10 to 15 young patients with multiple sclerosis. Multiple sclerosis patients were children and adolescents aged about 6 to 16 years. The sequence derives from a girl aged 2 to 10 with multiple sclerosis. The sequence links TRBV15 to TRBJ2-7; TRBD2 fits 9 bases in the junction. The sample taken for sequencing was blood. The nucleotide sequence reads TGTGCCACCAGCAGAGACGTCGGGACTAGCCTCGTCCACGAGCAGTACTTC. It encodes CATSRDVGTSLVHEQYF.